Many counts were recorded for the clone carrying this T cell receptor beta chain. The data stem from a study of glioma-infiltrating T cells. Amplification of TCR alpha and beta CDR3 regions from RNA used iRepertoire nested multiplex PCR. Using its own MiXCR run on the multiplex PCR reads, TCRdb lists one record per CDR3 protein. The sample records tens of thousands of distinct CDR3 sequences, 20% to 25% being singletons. From germline, CDR1 is SQVTM and CDR2 ANQGSEA. The CDR3 contains 13 residues. V lost 5 bases and J lost 1, with 11 bases in between. The chain employs TRBV29-1 and TRBJ1-1; D not certain. The sequence came from a human donor with low-grade glioma or glioblastoma, undergoing nonglioma brain surgery, or in good health (not recorded which). The material sequenced was glioma tissue, nonneoplastic brain tissue, or PBMCs (not recorded which). The CDR3 nucleotides read TGCAGCGTTTTACAATCACCGAACACTGAAGCTTTCTTT. Protein: CSVLQSPNTEAFF.